The source of this T cell receptor beta chain is a study of blood T cell repertoires in COVID-19. Authors' data handling: Nucleated cell number was recorded as an estimate derived from reference gene primer amplification. Using immunoSEQ multiplex PCR, the repertoire was profiled, and TCRdb retains in-frame clones only, with some absent. That table furnishes V, J and clone size, whereas the DNA furnished D and trimming. Altogether 90,000 or so clones are present, around 90% being singletons, with the ten largest covering 5.2%. Germline V gene data show CDR1 as MNHEY and CDR2 as SVGAGI. The V and J ends lost 7 bases and 3 bases, in that order; junction bases with no gene match: 8. The CDR3 totals 15 residues.

The sample comprised peripheral blood. The TCR originated in a man aged 55 to 70 with COVID-19, enrolled during active disease. The chain carries TRBV6-5 and TRBJ2-7; 11 bases align to TRBD1. The CDR3 sequence is CASKRADRGLYEQYF. In nucleotides, the CDR3 is TGTGCCAGCAAGCGCGCGGACAGGGGGCTCTACGAGCAGTACTTC.